This T cell receptor (beta chain) was recorded in a study of blood T cell repertoires in COVID-19. The germline gives CDR1 SGHVT, CDR2 SQSDAQ. CDR3 length: 22 residues. V shed 2 bases and J 3 bases; nucleotides not matched to a gene: 26. Clones were sequenced by immunoSEQ multiplex PCR, and TCRdb holds only the in-frame ones, with some missing. The sample contains approximately 290,000 clones, 90% of which appear only once. The chain joins TRBV7-4 to TRBJ2-7; 9 bases line up with TRBD2. The source of this sequence is a woman aged 25 to 45 who had recovered from COVID-19. Sequencing input: PBMCs or T cells enriched from blood (not recorded which). CDR3 sequence: CASSLSPIGGGLAGVIHYEQYF. The CDR3 DNA reads as TGTGCCAGCAGCTTATCTCCAATAGGAGGGGGATTAGCGGGAGTGATCCACTACGAGCAGTACTTC.